The clone carrying this T cell receptor (beta chain) appeared once. Its antigen is not known. The record originates from a study of regulatory T cells in long-lasting Graves disease. On the study more broadly: To qualify as persistent, Graves' disease required over 5 years of antithyroid drugs with positive TSH receptor antibodies.

Study-wide results and limits: There were preferences for TRBV28, TRBJ1-2 and TRBJ2-5 in persistent disease. Having only a small sample size may have limited accuracy. Those with persistent Graves' had less TCR diversity than newly diagnosed patients.

Researchers made TCR beta libraries by using iRepertoire HTBI primers and running Arm-PCR on CDR3 regions. MiXCR, run by TCRdb on the multiplex PCR reads, gives a single entry per CDR3 protein. Altogether about 470,000 distinct CDR3 sequences are present, about a fifth being singletons, with the ten largest covering about 6.6%. Trimming stripped 5 bases from V and 6 bases from J, with 15 bases between. The CDR3 is made up of 13 amino acids. Looked up from germline, CDR1 is SGDLS and CDR2 is YYNGEE. The sample's time point: persistent/refractory GD, antithyroid drugs over 5 years with positive TRAb. Preparation of the TCR library used RNA extracted from PBMCs.

The chain joins TRBV9 to TRBJ2-7; no clear D gene. The receptor's source is a female donor with Graves disease. The sequenced sample was peripheral blood mononuclear cells (PBMCs), obtained when the disease was refractory, from a patient treated with antithyroid drugs. This chain's CDR3 is CASSVAVGLEQYF. The CDR3 nucleotides are TGTGCCAGCAGTGTCGCTGTGGGCCTCGAGCAGTACTTC. The variable domain in full, completed from reference TRBV9 and TRBJ2-7, reads DSGVTQTPKHLITATGQRVTLRCSPRSGDLSVYWYQQSLDQGLQFLIQYYNGEERAKGNILERFSAQQFPDLHSELNLSSLELGDSALYFCASSVAVGLEQYFGPGTRLTVT.